This TCR beta chain stems from a study of Ad26.COV2.S vaccination and SARS-CoV-2 variants. The CDR3 length is 15 residues. V was shortened by 4 bases and J by 7 bases, with 17 bases between the two germline ends. CDR1 and CDR2 (germline): MNHEY, SMNVEV (reference sequence). Clones were read by immunoSEQ multiplex PCR, and TCRdb kept only the in-frame ones, dropping some. The data contain around 370,000 clones, about 91% of them seen just once; the ten biggest clones take up roughly 3.9%. With regard to this clone: The antigen remains unidentified.

Study-wide results and limits: Vaccine recipients posted higher spike-specific TCR breadth than their placebo counterparts. Breadth, reportedly substantial, characterized the spike-specific CD8+ and CD4+ T cell responses after vaccination. The TCR-based breadth and depth measures might underestimate overall T cell responses.

This material consisted of peripheral blood, taken after recovery from COVID-19. The chain employs TRBV27 and TRBJ1-5; D perhaps matches TRBD1 (6 bases). This TCR derives from a human donor who had recovered from COVID-19. CDR3 protein: CASSSAGGWSQPQHF. The CDR3 bases are TGTGCCAGCAGTTCCGCCGGGGGCTGGTCGCAGCCCCAGCATTTT.